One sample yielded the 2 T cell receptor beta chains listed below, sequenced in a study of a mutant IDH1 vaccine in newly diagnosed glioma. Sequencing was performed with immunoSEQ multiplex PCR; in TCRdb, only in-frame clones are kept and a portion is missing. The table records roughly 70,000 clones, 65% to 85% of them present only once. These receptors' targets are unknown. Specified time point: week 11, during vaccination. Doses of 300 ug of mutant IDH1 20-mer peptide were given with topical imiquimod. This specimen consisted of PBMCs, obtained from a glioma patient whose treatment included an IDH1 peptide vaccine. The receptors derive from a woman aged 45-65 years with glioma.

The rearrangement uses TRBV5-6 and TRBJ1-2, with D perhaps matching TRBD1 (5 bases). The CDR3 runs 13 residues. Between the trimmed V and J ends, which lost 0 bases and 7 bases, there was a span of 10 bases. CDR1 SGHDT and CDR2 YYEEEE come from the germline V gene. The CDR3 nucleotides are TGTGCCAGCAGCTTGGTCCTGGGGGGTGGCTACACCTTC. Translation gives CASSLVLGGGYTF.

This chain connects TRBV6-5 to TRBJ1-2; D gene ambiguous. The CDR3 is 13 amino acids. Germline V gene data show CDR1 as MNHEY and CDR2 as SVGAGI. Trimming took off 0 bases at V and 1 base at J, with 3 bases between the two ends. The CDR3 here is CASSYSNNYGYTF. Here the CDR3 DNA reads TGTGCCAGCAGTTACTCCAATAACTATGGCTACACCTTC.